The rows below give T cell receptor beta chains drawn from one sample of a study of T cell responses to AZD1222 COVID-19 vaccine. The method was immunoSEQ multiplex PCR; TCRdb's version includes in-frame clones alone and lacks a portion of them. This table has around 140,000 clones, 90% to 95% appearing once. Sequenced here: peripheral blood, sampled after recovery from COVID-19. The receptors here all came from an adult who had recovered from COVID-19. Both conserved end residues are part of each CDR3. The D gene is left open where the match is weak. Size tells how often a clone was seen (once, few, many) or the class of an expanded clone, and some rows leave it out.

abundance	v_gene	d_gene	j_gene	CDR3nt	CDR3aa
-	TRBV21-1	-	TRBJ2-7	TGTGCCAGCAGCAAAGAGGTCGTGGACAGGATAACCTACGAGCAGTACTTC	CASSKEVVDRITYEQYF
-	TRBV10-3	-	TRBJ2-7	TGTGCCATCGCCTTGGCCTTTGACGGCGAGCAGTACTTC	CAIALAFDGEQYF
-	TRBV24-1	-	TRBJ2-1	TGTGCCACCAGTGACCCAGGCCGGGGGCACACCTACAATGAGCAGTTCTTC	CATSDPGRGHTYNEQFF
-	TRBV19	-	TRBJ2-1	TGTGCCAGTAGTGGGGGCTCCTACAATGAGCAGTTCTTC	CASSGGSYNEQFF
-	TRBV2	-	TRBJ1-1	TGTGCCAGCAGTGAAGCCGGGGACCAGAACACTGAAGCTTTCTTT	CASSEAGDQNTEAFF
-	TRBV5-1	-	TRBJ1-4	TGCGCCAGCGCCGGGACTGCAACTAATGAAAAACTGTTTTTT	CASAGTATNEKLFF
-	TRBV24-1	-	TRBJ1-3	TGTGCCACCAGCCCTTCAGGAAACACCATATATTTT	CATSPSGNTIYF
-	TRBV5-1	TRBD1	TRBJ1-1	TGCGCCAGCATCGATAGGACAGGGCCGAGCGGCACTGAAGCTTTCTTT	CASIDRTGPSGTEAFF
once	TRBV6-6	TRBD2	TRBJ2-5	TGTGCCAGCAGTCCTGAACTGTTAGGGGCGGGAGACCAAGAGACCCAGTACTTC	CASSPELLGAGDQETQYF
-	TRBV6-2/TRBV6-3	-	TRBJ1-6	TGTGCCAGCAGTCCAACCGGGACGGAGAATTCACCCCTCCACTTT	CASSPTGTENSPLHF
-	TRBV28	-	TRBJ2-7	TGTGCCAGCAGCCCCCCTCGACAGGTCTACGAGCAGTACTTC	CASSPPRQVYEQYF
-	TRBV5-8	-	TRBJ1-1	TGTGCCAGCAGCACAGGGACGGTTGAAGCTTTCTTT	CASSTGTVEAFF
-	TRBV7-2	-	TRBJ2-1	TGTGCCAGCAGCCCGAGACTAGCCTACAATGAGCAGTTCTTC	CASSPRLAYNEQFF
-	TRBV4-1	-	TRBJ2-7	TGCGCCAGCAGCCAAGAAGGAGGCTACGAGCAGTACTTC	CASSQEGGYEQYF
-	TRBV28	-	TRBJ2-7	TGTGCCAGCAGTTCCACCGACAGGCACGAGCAGTACTTC	CASSSTDRHEQYF
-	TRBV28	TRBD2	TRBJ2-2	TGTGCCAGCAGTTCCTACCCTGGCGGGAGGGCGAACACCGGGGAGCTGTTTTTT	CASSSYPGGRANTGELFF
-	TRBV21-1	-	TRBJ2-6	TGTGCCAGCAGCAAAGTTCCACGGCAGTTAAGCTCTGGGGCCAACGTCCTGACTTTC	CASSKVPRQLSSGANVLTF
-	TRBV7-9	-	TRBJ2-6	TGTGCCAGCAGCTTAAGAGGCTCTGGGGCCAACGTCCTGACTTTC	CASSLRGSGANVLTF
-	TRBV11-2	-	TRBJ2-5	TGTGCCAGCAGCTTCCCGGGGTCGGAGACCCAGTACTTC	CASSFPGSETQYF
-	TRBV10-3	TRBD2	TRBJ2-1	TGTGCCATCAGTCAAGCCCAGGGACTAGCGGGCAACTACAATGAGCAGTTCTTC	CAISQAQGLAGNYNEQFF
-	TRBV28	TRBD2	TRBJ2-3	TGTGCCAGCAGTCCAGCCTGGGCGGGAGACACAGATACGCAGTATTTT	CASSPAWAGDTDTQYF
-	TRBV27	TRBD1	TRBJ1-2	TGTGCCAGCAGTTGGGCAGGGGGCGACTATGGCTACACCTTC	CASSWAGGDYGYTF
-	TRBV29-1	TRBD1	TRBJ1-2	TGCAGCGTTGGGACAGGGTCGAATGGCTACACCTTC	CSVGTGSNGYTF
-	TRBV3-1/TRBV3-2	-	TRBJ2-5	TGTGCCAGCAGCCAAGACATCGGGATCCAAGAGACCCAGTACTTC	CASSQDIGIQETQYF
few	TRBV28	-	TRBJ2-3	TGTGCCAGCAGTTCAGGGTCAGATACGCAGTATTTT	CASSSGSDTQYF
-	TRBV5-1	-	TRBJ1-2	TGCGCCAGCAGCACGGACAGAATCTATGGCTACACCTTC	CASSTDRIYGYTF
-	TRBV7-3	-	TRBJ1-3	TGTGCCAGCAGCCGATCAGGGGAGGCTGGAAACACCATATATTTT	CASSRSGEAGNTIYF
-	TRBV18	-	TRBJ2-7	TGTGCCAGCTCAGCAGAAAAGTACGAGCAGTACTTC	CASSAEKYEQYF
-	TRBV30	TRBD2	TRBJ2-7	TGTGCCTGGAGTCCCCCTTGGGAGGGCCTACCATACGAGCAGTACTTC	CAWSPPWEGLPYEQYF
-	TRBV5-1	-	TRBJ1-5	TGCGCCAGCAGAATCGGGACTGATAGCAATCAGCCCCAGCATTTT	CASRIGTDSNQPQHF
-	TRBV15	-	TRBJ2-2	TGTGCCACCAGCTCAACCAGGGGGGAGGGCACCGGGGAGCTGTTTTTT	CATSSTRGEGTGELFF
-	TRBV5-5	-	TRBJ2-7	TGTGCCAGCAGCCTTTCAGCCCACGAGCAGTACTTC	CASSLSAHEQYF
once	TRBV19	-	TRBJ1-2	TGTGCCAGTAGCCCTCTGCGCACTAACTATGGCTACACCTTC	CASSPLRTNYGYTF
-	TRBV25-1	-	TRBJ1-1	TGTGCCAGCAGTGATCCACCCCCTGCGGGCACTGAAGCTTTCTTT	CASSDPPPAGTEAFF
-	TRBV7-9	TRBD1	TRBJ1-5	TGTGCCAGCAGCTTAGCGAGGACAGGGATCGATCAGCCCCAGCATTTT	CASSLARTGIDQPQHF
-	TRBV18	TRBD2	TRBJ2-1	TGTGCCAGCTCACCGCGACTTAGCGGGAGTGTCCTCAATGAGCAGTTCTTC	CASSPRLSGSVLNEQFF
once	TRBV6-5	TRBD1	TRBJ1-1	TGTGCCAGCACCCAACCAGACAGGGTAAGGGCTGAAGCTTTCTTT	CASTQPDRVRAEAFF
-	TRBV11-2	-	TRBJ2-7	TGTGCCAGCAGCTCGATCCCAGGGTTGACAGGCTTCTACGAGCAGTACTTC	CASSSIPGLTGFYEQYF
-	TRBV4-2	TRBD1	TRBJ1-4	TGTGCCAGCAGCCAAGATCCATACAGGGGTAATGAAAAACTGTTTTTT	CASSQDPYRGNEKLFF
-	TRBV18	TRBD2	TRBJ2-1	TGTGCCAGCTCACCACCGCGACTAGCAGGCAATGAGCAGTTCTTC	CASSPPRLAGNEQFF
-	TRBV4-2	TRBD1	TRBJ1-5	TGTGCCAGCGGATCGGACAGGGCGGGACAGCCCCAGCATTTT	CASGSDRAGQPQHF
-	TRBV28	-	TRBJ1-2	TGTGCCAGCAGTCCAGCGGACCTCATTAACTATGGCTACACCTTC	CASSPADLINYGYTF
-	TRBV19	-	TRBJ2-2	TGTGCCAGTAGGCCCAGGTCAGGGTCAAACACCGGGGAGCTGTTTTTT	CASRPRSGSNTGELFF
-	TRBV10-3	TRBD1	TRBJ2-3	TGTGCCATCAGTGGCGCTTTAGGACAGGGGACAGATACGCAGTATTTT	CAISGALGQGTDTQYF
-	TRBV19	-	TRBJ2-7	TGTGCCAGTAGTATGGTACTGGGGGCCTACGAGCAGTACTTC	CASSMVLGAYEQYF
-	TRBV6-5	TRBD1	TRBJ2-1	TGTGCCAGCAGCGCGGGACAGGGAACCTACAATGAGCAGTTCTTC	CASSAGQGTYNEQFF
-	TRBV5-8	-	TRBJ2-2	TGTGCCAGCAGCCCGTGGGCAGGGTCGAACACCGGGGAGCTGTTTTTT	CASSPWAGSNTGELFF
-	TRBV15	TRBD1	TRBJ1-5	TGTGCCACCAGCAGCTCCGACAGGGGTAGGGATCAGCCCCAGCATTTT	CATSSSDRGRDQPQHF
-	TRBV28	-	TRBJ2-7	TGTGCCAGCAGAAAGGGGCCCTTTGAACAGCGATCACTTCTCATCTACGAGCAGTACTTC	CASRKGPFEQRSLLIYEQYF
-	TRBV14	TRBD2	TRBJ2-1	TGTGCCAGCAACAAGGGAGGGAGGAATGAGCAGTTCTTC	CASNKGGRNEQFF
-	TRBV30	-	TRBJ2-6	TGTGCCTGGGTAGGCGGCTCTGGGGCCAACGTCCTGACTTTC	CAWVGGSGANVLTF
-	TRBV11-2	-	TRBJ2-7	TGTGCCAGCACCAGACAGGCCGGGACCTACGAGCAGTACTTC	CASTRQAGTYEQYF
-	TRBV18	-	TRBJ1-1	TGTGCCAGCTCACCACTCGCGAGAGCGAACACTGAAGCTTTCTTT	CASSPLARANTEAFF
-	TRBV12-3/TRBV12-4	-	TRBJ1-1	TGTGCCAGCAGCCGCCTCGTTGGCCTTGAAGCTTTCTTT	CASSRLVGLEAFF
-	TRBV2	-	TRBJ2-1	TGTGCCAGCAGTGAAATGGGACACCGTTTCGGCGGTGAGCAGTTCTTC	CASSEMGHRFGGEQFF
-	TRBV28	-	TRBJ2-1	TGTGCCAGCAGTTTAAGCGGAAGTGACTACAATGAGCAGTTCTTC	CASSLSGSDYNEQFF
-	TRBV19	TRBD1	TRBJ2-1	TGTGCCAGTAGTATAAGAGGGACAGGGGTAGTGACGTACTACAATGAGCAGTTCTTC	CASSIRGTGVVTYYNEQFF
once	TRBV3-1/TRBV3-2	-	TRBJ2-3	TGTGCCAGCGCCAGTAGTTCAGATACGCAGTATTTT	CASASSSDTQYF